The rows below give T cell receptor beta chains drawn from one sample of a study of cytomegalovirus exposure and HLA in healthy donors. The table came from immunoSEQ multiplex PCR; TCRdb's copy has only in-frame clones and leaves some out. Of more than 65,000 clones listed, 74% were seen once; the top ten hold 11%. The sequencing input was PBMCs. Source of these receptors: a woman aged 55-69 years in good health and CMV-seropositive. CDR3s include the opening cysteine and the closing phenylalanine or tryptophan. A D gene is named only where the DNA matches it firmly. Size values are once, few and many counts, or a class for expanded clones, and some rows have none.

d_gene: -
j_gene: TRBJ2-5
abundance: -
v_gene: TRBV7-8
CDR3aa: CASSLIFRGETQYF
CDR3nt: TGTGCCAGCAGCTTAATTTTCCGGGGAGAGACCCAGTACTTC

d_gene: TRBD2
j_gene: TRBJ2-7
abundance: once
v_gene: TRBV10-3
CDR3aa: CAIRKGGGLAGGSEQYF
CDR3nt: TGTGCCATCAGGAAGGGTGGGGGCCTTGCGGGAGGGTCCGAGCAGTACTTC

d_gene: -
j_gene: TRBJ1-1
abundance: -
v_gene: TRBV2
CDR3aa: CASDLEGNTEAFF
CDR3nt: TGTGCCAGCGACTTGGAGGGTAACACTGAAGCTTTCTTT

d_gene: TRBD2
j_gene: TRBJ2-5
abundance: -
v_gene: TRBV2
CDR3aa: CASRGVFGREETQYF
CDR3nt: TGTGCCAGCAGAGGGGTGTTTGGGCGGGAGGAGACCCAGTACTTC

d_gene: -
j_gene: TRBJ1-4
abundance: -
v_gene: TRBV30
CDR3aa: CAWSRGGVTNEKLFF
CDR3nt: TGTGCCTGGAGTCGAGGGGGTGTGACTAATGAAAAACTGTTTTTT

d_gene: -
j_gene: TRBJ1-4
abundance: -
v_gene: TRBV7-9
CDR3aa: CASSPGLWAPTNEKLFF
CDR3nt: TGTGCCAGCAGTCCCGGTTTGTGGGCGCCAACTAATGAAAAACTGTTTTTT

d_gene: TRBD1
j_gene: TRBJ1-5
abundance: once
v_gene: TRBV2
CDR3aa: CASSETIGQGTWRNQPQHF
CDR3nt: TGTGCCAGCAGTGAAACTATCGGACAGGGGACGTGGCGCAATCAGCCCCAGCATTTT

d_gene: TRBD2
j_gene: TRBJ2-3
abundance: -
v_gene: TRBV7-3
CDR3aa: CASSLGLAGLDTQYF
CDR3nt: TGTGCCAGCAGCCTCGGACTAGCGGGGTTAGATACGCAGTATTTT

d_gene: -
j_gene: TRBJ1-1
abundance: -
v_gene: TRBV6-6
CDR3aa: CASSYSPTVNTEAFF
CDR3nt: TGTGCCAGCAGTTACTCCCCGACAGTGAACACTGAAGCTTTCTTT

d_gene: -
j_gene: TRBJ1-1
abundance: -
v_gene: TRBV5-6
CDR3aa: CASSLGPQTNTEAFF
CDR3nt: TGTGCCAGCAGCTTGGGGCCTCAAACGAACACTGAAGCTTTCTTT

d_gene: TRBD1
j_gene: TRBJ2-3
abundance: -
v_gene: TRBV5-1
CDR3aa: CASSQTGGDTQYF
CDR3nt: TGCGCCAGCAGCCAGACAGGGGGCGATACGCAGTATTTT

d_gene: -
j_gene: TRBJ1-3
abundance: -
v_gene: TRBV7-9
CDR3aa: CASRPGTTISRNTIYF
CDR3nt: TGTGCCAGCAGACCCGGGACAACTATATCACGAAACACCATATATTTT

d_gene: -
j_gene: TRBJ2-7
abundance: -
v_gene: TRBV7-9
CDR3aa: CASSLGYYEQYF
CDR3nt: TGTGCCAGCAGCTTAGGCTACTACGAGCAGTACTTC

d_gene: TRBD2
j_gene: TRBJ2-1
abundance: -
v_gene: TRBV5-1
CDR3aa: CASSPIAGAGNEQFF
CDR3nt: TGCGCCAGCAGCCCAATAGCGGGAGCGGGGAATGAGCAGTTCTTC

d_gene: -
j_gene: TRBJ2-1
abundance: -
v_gene: TRBV30
CDR3aa: CAWSIWRGYNEQFF
CDR3nt: TGTGCCTGGAGTATTTGGCGAGGATACAATGAGCAGTTCTTC

d_gene: TRBD1
j_gene: TRBJ2-6
abundance: -
v_gene: TRBV23-1
CDR3aa: CASSQSFAGLGCGTGESGANVLTF
CDR3nt: TGCGCCAGCAGTCAATCTTTTGCGGGTTTGGGTTGTGGGACAGGTGAATCTGGGGCCAACGTCCTGACTTTC

d_gene: TRBD2
j_gene: TRBJ2-4
abundance: -
v_gene: TRBV7-3
CDR3aa: CASSLTRSGNIQYF
CDR3nt: TGTGCCAGCAGCTTAACCCGTAGCGGGAACATTCAGTACTTC

d_gene: TRBD1
j_gene: TRBJ2-1
abundance: -
v_gene: TRBV18
CDR3aa: CASSPLGRTGINEQFF
CDR3nt: TGTGCCAGCTCACCACTGGGAAGGACAGGGATCAATGAGCAGTTCTTC

d_gene: -
j_gene: TRBJ2-1
abundance: -
v_gene: TRBV7-8
CDR3aa: CASSVTKIRGQISYNEQFF
CDR3nt: TGTGCCAGCAGCGTGACTAAAATCAGGGGCCAAATTTCCTACAATGAGCAGTTCTTC

d_gene: -
j_gene: TRBJ1-5
abundance: -
v_gene: TRBV27
CDR3aa: CASSPQVDRRGQPQHF
CDR3nt: TGTGCCAGCAGTCCCCAGGTGGATCGGCGGGGGCAGCCCCAGCATTTT

d_gene: -
j_gene: TRBJ1-1
abundance: -
v_gene: TRBV9
CDR3aa: CASSGSGTLNTEAFF
CDR3nt: TGTGCCAGCAGCGGATCCGGGACATTGAACACTGAAGCTTTCTTT

d_gene: TRBD2
j_gene: TRBJ2-7
abundance: -
v_gene: TRBV5-1
CDR3aa: CASSLDSASGREQYF
CDR3nt: TGCGCCAGCAGCTTGGACTCGGCTAGCGGGAGGGAGCAGTACTTC

d_gene: -
j_gene: TRBJ2-7
abundance: -
v_gene: TRBV7-9
CDR3aa: CASSSTGTSSEQYF
CDR3nt: TGTGCCAGCAGCTCAACCGGGACATCATCCGAGCAGTACTTC

d_gene: -
j_gene: TRBJ2-5
abundance: -
v_gene: TRBV18
CDR3aa: CASSPQIAENQETQYF
CDR3nt: TGTGCCAGCTCACCTCAAATAGCGGAGAACCAAGAGACCCAGTACTTC

d_gene: -
j_gene: TRBJ1-6
abundance: -
v_gene: TRBV19
CDR3aa: CASSSWSSYNSPLHF
CDR3nt: TGTGCCAGTAGTTCCTGGAGCTCCTATAATTCACCCCTCCACTTT

d_gene: TRBD1
j_gene: TRBJ1-6
abundance: -
v_gene: TRBV6-1
CDR3aa: CASRGQGMIGSPLHF
CDR3nt: TGTGCCAGCCGGGGACAGGGGATGATAGGTTCACCCCTCCACTTT

d_gene: -
j_gene: TRBJ1-2
abundance: -
v_gene: TRBV29-1
CDR3aa: CSVEDRGGFGYTF
CDR3nt: TGCAGCGTTGAAGATCGGGGAGGGTTTGGCTACACCTTC

d_gene: -
j_gene: TRBJ2-5
abundance: once
v_gene: TRBV11-3
CDR3aa: CASSLGGSGVETQYF
CDR3nt: TGTGCCAGCAGCTTAGGTGGTTCGGGGGTGGAGACCCAGTACTTC

d_gene: -
j_gene: TRBJ2-7
abundance: once
v_gene: TRBV19
CDR3aa: CASSIVTGYEQYF
CDR3nt: TGTGCCAGTAGTATCGTCACTGGCTACGAGCAGTACTTC

d_gene: TRBD1
j_gene: TRBJ1-2
abundance: -
v_gene: TRBV5-4
CDR3aa: CASSQKGGNYGYTF
CDR3nt: TGTGCCAGCAGTCAAAAAGGGGGCAACTATGGCTACACCTTC

d_gene: -
j_gene: TRBJ1-6
abundance: -
v_gene: TRBV30
CDR3aa: CAWSVTLRSSPLHF
CDR3nt: TGTGCCTGGAGCGTGACCCTAAGGAGTTCACCCCTCCACTTT

d_gene: TRBD1
j_gene: TRBJ2-1
abundance: -
v_gene: TRBV2
CDR3aa: CASSYGTGGGNEQFF
CDR3nt: TGTGCCAGCAGTTATGGGACAGGGGGGGGCAATGAGCAGTTCTTC

d_gene: TRBD2
j_gene: TRBJ2-7
abundance: once
v_gene: TRBV10-3
CDR3aa: CAISESRASGGYEQYF
CDR3nt: TGTGCCATCAGTGAGTCTAGGGCTAGCGGGGGATACGAGCAGTACTTC

d_gene: -
j_gene: TRBJ2-3
abundance: -
v_gene: TRBV6-1
CDR3aa: CASSDQGTDTQYF
CDR3nt: TGTGCCAGCAGTGACCAGGGCACAGATACGCAGTATTTT

d_gene: TRBD2
j_gene: TRBJ2-7
abundance: -
v_gene: TRBV5-4
CDR3aa: CASSPGLAGGTYEQYF
CDR3nt: TGTGCCAGCAGCCCGGGACTAGCGGGAGGTACGTACGAGCAGTACTTC

d_gene: TRBD1
j_gene: TRBJ1-4
abundance: -
v_gene: TRBV5-4
CDR3aa: CASSLGRGLEDEKLFF
CDR3nt: TGTGCCAGCAGCTTGGGAAGGGGGCTCGAGGATGAAAAACTGTTTTTT

d_gene: TRBD2
j_gene: TRBJ2-3
abundance: -
v_gene: TRBV7-9
CDR3aa: CASSYTSGRTDTQYF
CDR3nt: TGTGCCAGCAGTTATACTAGCGGGAGAACAGATACGCAGTATTTT

d_gene: -
j_gene: TRBJ1-2
abundance: -
v_gene: TRBV19
CDR3aa: CASSIFDRPYGYTF
CDR3nt: TGTGCCAGTAGTATCTTCGACAGACCCTATGGCTACACCTTC

d_gene: TRBD2
j_gene: TRBJ2-3
abundance: few
v_gene: TRBV10-3
CDR3aa: CAISDPSLAGGLDTQYF
CDR3nt: TGTGCCATCAGTGACCCCTCACTAGCGGGGGGGTTAGATACGCAGTATTTT

d_gene: -
j_gene: TRBJ2-1
abundance: few
v_gene: TRBV5-6
CDR3aa: CASSLVHYNEQFF
CDR3nt: TGTGCCAGCAGCTTGGTACACTACAATGAGCAGTTCTTC

d_gene: TRBD2
j_gene: TRBJ2-4
abundance: -
v_gene: TRBV7-9
CDR3aa: CASSSGGGLAGENIQYF
CDR3nt: TGTGCCAGCAGCTCAGGTGGGGGACTAGCGGGTGAAAACATTCAGTACTTC

d_gene: TRBD2
j_gene: TRBJ2-1
abundance: -
v_gene: TRBV10-1
CDR3aa: CASSEGLAGDSYNEQFF
CDR3nt: TGCGCCAGCAGTGAAGGCCTAGCGGGAGATTCCTACAATGAGCAGTTCTTC

d_gene: -
j_gene: TRBJ1-5
abundance: -
v_gene: TRBV6-6
CDR3aa: CASVRQYSNQPQHF
CDR3nt: TGTGCCAGCGTGAGACAGTATAGCAATCAGCCCCAGCATTTT

d_gene: -
j_gene: TRBJ1-4
abundance: -
v_gene: TRBV5-1
CDR3aa: CASSLVGDRTEGLFF
CDR3nt: TGCGCCAGCAGCTTGGTCGGGGACCGAACGGAGGGACTGTTTTTT

d_gene: -
j_gene: TRBJ2-3
abundance: -
v_gene: TRBV25-1
CDR3aa: CASSPTPDRNTQYF
CDR3nt: TGTGCCAGCAGTCCCACCCCGGACAGAAATACGCAGTATTTT

d_gene: -
j_gene: TRBJ2-7
abundance: -
v_gene: TRBV4-1
CDR3aa: CASSQDNLEGYEQYF
CDR3nt: TGCGCCAGCAGCCAAGACAATCTCGAGGGCTACGAGCAGTACTTC

d_gene: -
j_gene: TRBJ1-2
abundance: -
v_gene: TRBV29-1
CDR3aa: CSVSTGGYTF
CDR3nt: TGCAGCGTTTCAACAGGAGGCTACACCTTC

d_gene: TRBD1
j_gene: TRBJ1-5
abundance: -
v_gene: TRBV25-1
CDR3aa: CASRPRQGRNQPQHF
CDR3nt: TGTGCCAGCAGGCCCCGACAGGGCCGGAATCAGCCCCAGCATTTT

d_gene: -
j_gene: TRBJ1-5
abundance: -
v_gene: TRBV30
CDR3aa: CAWSVRGGQPQHF
CDR3nt: TGTGCCTGGAGTGTACGAGGTGGGCAGCCCCAGCATTTT

d_gene: TRBD1
j_gene: TRBJ2-7
abundance: -
v_gene: TRBV7-9
CDR3aa: CASSPGTVMTEQYF
CDR3nt: TGTGCCAGCAGCCCCGGGACAGTTATGACCGAGCAGTACTTC

d_gene: -
j_gene: TRBJ2-7
abundance: -
v_gene: TRBV30
CDR3aa: CAWTSGTTYEQYF
CDR3nt: TGTGCCTGGACCTCCGGGACAACCTACGAGCAGTACTTC

d_gene: -
j_gene: TRBJ2-7
abundance: -
v_gene: TRBV5-1
CDR3aa: CASSFRGLDEQYF
CDR3nt: TGCGCCAGCAGCTTCCGAGGGCTCGACGAGCAGTACTTC